This T cell receptor (beta chain) was identified during a study of beta chain features in type 1 diabetes. Turning to the study itself: Over 85,000,000 sorted cells were examined across all samples.

Note on this clone: The antigen is undetermined.

Overall study findings and caveats: Type 1 diabetes patients showed fewer insertions and more deletions at VDJ junctions. There was no resolution here of whether HLA type influences TCRB rearrangement.

The whole isolated RNA underwent reverse transcription, so sequencing captured expressed TCRB transcripts. TCRdb's table, derived via immunoSEQ multiplex PCR, lists solely in-frame clones and lacks some. The sample has roughly 370,000 clones, roughly 14% seen once; the top ten hold roughly 0.036%. The CDR3 has 17 residues. Trimming stripped 0 bases from V and 0 bases from J, with 12 bases between. Germline values: CDR1 LGHNA, CDR2 YSLEER. The specimen was naive CD4+ T cells from blood. The clonotype comes from a man younger than 45 in good health. V is TRBV4-3 and J is TRBJ2-1; D is ambiguous. CDR3 nucleotides: TGCGCCAGCAGCCAAGATCCGTCCCCGGGCTCCTACAATGAGCAGTTCTTC. Translating it yields CASSQDPSPGSYNEQFF.